This T cell receptor beta chain originates from a study of shared clonotypes between healthy human individuals. Looking at the study overall: Three plates each covered CD4 naive and memory; CD8 naive two, CD8 memory one.

CDR3 length: 15 amino acids. Per the germline V gene, CDR1 is LGHNA and CDR2 is YSLEER. V was pared by 0 bases and J by 5 bases, with 11 bases between. A word on this clone: The antigen remains unidentified.

Repertoires were generated with immunoSEQ multiplex PCR, while TCRdb's copy carries only in-frame clones and drops some. This sample has a few million clones, with around 93% found just once. Terminally differentiated effector memory CD45RA+ cells were excluded from the naive CD8 cells, which were CD45RO-negative and positively selected for CCR7. All participating donors were Caucasian adults from Nashville, Tennessee. General study findings and limits: Memory subsets generally showed lower estimated richness than naive subsets.

The sample comprised naive CD8+ T cells from PBMCs. The clonotype was recovered from a man aged 18-30 years in good health. Some clones in this sample may be carry-over from other donors' samples. J is TRBJ2-1 and V is TRBV4-3; D is uncertain. The CDR3 nucleotides are TGCGCCAGCAGCCAAGAGCCCATGCTGGACAATGAGCAGTTCTTC. Protein: CASSQEPMLDNEQFF.